Following are 5 T cell receptor beta chains from one sample sequenced in a study of a mutant IDH1 vaccine in newly diagnosed glioma. Time point of the sample: week 35, safety follow-up. With topical imiquimod, each dose of the vaccine consisted of 300 ug of mutant IDH1 20-mer peptide. Their antigens remain unidentified. Repertoires were generated with immunoSEQ multiplex PCR, while TCRdb's copy carries only in-frame clones and drops some. Among over 35,000 clones listed, 65% to 90% were seen once. Source: PBMCs, taken from a glioma patient whose treatment included an IDH1 peptide vaccine. The receptors derive from a woman aged 50 to 60 with glioma.

V is TRBV4-1 and J is TRBJ2-3; the D is unclear. The CDR3 is 16 amino acids. Trimming took 5 bases from V and 0 from J, leaving 15 bases between them. Germline-derived CDR1 and CDR2 are MGHRA and YSYEKL. The CDR3 protein is CASSTRGGVSTDTQYF. CDR3 nucleotides: TGCGCCAGCAGCACTCGAGGCGGTGTTAGCACAGATACGCAGTATTTT.

The table lists this clone with a count of one. The V gene is TRBV6-4, the J gene TRBJ1-6; D remains unclear. The V end lost 3 bases, the J end lost 9 bases, and 9 bases lay between the germline ends. This CDR3 has 13 residues. Germline V gene data show CDR1 as MRHNA and CDR2 as SNTAGT. DNA of the CDR3: TGTGCCAGCAGTGAAGAAAGGAGTTCACCCCTCCACTTT. Its translation is CASSEERSSPLHF.

V gene TRBV2 combines with J gene TRBJ2-5; the D gene is possibly TRBD1 (5 bases). Looked up from germline, CDR1 is SNHLY and CDR2 is FYNNEI. CDR3 length: 13 amino acids. V was trimmed by 8 bases and J by 1 base, leaving 11 bases between them. CDR3 region: CASETDGQETQYF. CDR3 in DNA: TGTGCCAGCGAGACAGACGGCCAAGAGACCCAGTACTTC.

The V gene is TRBV29-1, the J gene TRBJ1-1; the D gene is possibly TRBD1 (5 bases). The CDR3 loop spans 13 amino acids. The V gene's germline CDR1 is SQVTM and CDR2 ANQGSEA. V was cut by 5 bases and J by 4 bases, with 14 bases left in between. The CDR3: CSVRTSSGTEAFF. CDR3 in DNA: TGCAGCGTTAGGACAAGTTCAGGCACTGAAGCTTTCTTT.

The chain couples TRBV2 to TRBJ2-7; D ambiguous. CDR3 size: 13 residues. With 0 bases removed from V and 4 bases from J, the gap between germline ends came to 7 bases. CDR1 is SNHLY and CDR2 is FYNNEI in the germline V gene. The CDR3 is CASSEALRYEQYF. CDR3 in DNA: TGTGCCAGCAGTGAAGCGCTCCGATACGAGCAGTACTTC. Using reference TRBV2 and TRBJ2-7 for the parts outside the CDR3, the full variable domain is EPEVTQTPSHQVTQMGQEVILRCVPISNHLYFYWYRQILGQKVEFLVSFYNNEISEKSEIFDDQFSVERPDGSNFTLKIRSTKLEDSAMYFCASSEALRYEQYFGPGTRLTVT.